Listed here are 3 T cell receptor beta chains from one sample, sequenced in a study of blood T cell repertoires in COVID-19. Some clones are missing from TCRdb's copy, which holds only in-frame ones; the method was immunoSEQ multiplex PCR. This repertoire shows 450,000 to 500,000 clones, approximately 86% found once; its top ten account for about 0.65%. Sequencing used PBMCs or T cells enriched from blood (not recorded which). The origin of the receptors is a woman between 18 and 29 years old who had recovered from COVID-19.

The chain combines TRBV11-3 with TRBJ1-1, with TRBD1 identical over 8 bases. The CDR3 contains 15 residues. V dropped 5 bases and J dropped 7; count of bases not matched to a gene: 12. CDR1 is SGHNT and CDR2 is YENEEA in the germline V gene. CDR3 DNA: TGTGCCAGCAGCCCCGGTCAGGGGACAGGTGTTGAAGCTTTCTTT. Encoded protein: CASSPGQGTGVEAFF.

The rearrangement links TRBV30 to TRBJ1-1; the D gene is possibly TRBD1 (5 bases). CDR1 and CDR2 (germline): GTSNPN, SVGIG (reference sequence). Trimming removed 2 bases from V and 4 bases from J, with 17 bases in between. The CDR3 is made up of 15 amino acids. CDR3 coding DNA: TGTGCCTGGAGTCACGGAGGGGCTGAGGGCACTGAAGCTTTCTTT. Its protein product is CAWSHGGAEGTEAFF.

Comment on this clone: At one end, the junction sequence differs from germline, possibly due to a read error. The J gene is TRBJ2-2, the V gene TRBV7-7; TRBD1 aligns across 10 bases. The CDR3 spans 16 residues. Germline V gene lookup returns CDR1 SSHAT and CDR2 FNYEAQ (reference sequence). The CDR3 nucleotides read TGTGCTAGCAGCTTGTTGGGGGACAGGGGCCCCGGGGAGCTGTTTTTT. Amino acid sequence: CASSLLGDRGPGELFF.